These T cell receptor beta chains were read from a single sample in a study of blood T cell repertoires in COVID-19. Assay used: immunoSEQ multiplex PCR; TCRdb lists only in-frame clones, some missing. Of fewer than 250,000 clones listed, approximately 80% are singletons. Sequenced: PBMCs or T cells enriched from blood (not recorded which). These receptors came from a man aged 55 to 70 who had recovered from COVID-19. CDR3s include the opening cysteine and the closing phenylalanine or tryptophan. The order of the fields is D gene, V gene, J gene, clone size, CDR3 protein, CDR3 DNA. A D gene is named only where the DNA matches it firmly. Where a row states a size, it is once, few, many or the class of an expanded clone; other rows omit it.

>NA|TRBV5-5|TRBJ1-3|NA
CASSSTGPISGNTIYF
TGTGCCAGCAGCTCCACAGGGCCGATCTCTGGAAACACCATATATTTT
>NA|TRBV4-3|TRBJ2-6|NA
CASSQSIGSGANVLTF
TGCGCCAGCAGCCAATCTATCGGGTCTGGGGCCAACGTCCTGACTTTC
>NA|TRBV7-9|TRBJ1-1|NA
CASSLAPGHRGAFF
TGTGCCAGCAGCTTAGCCCCGGGACACCGCGGAGCTTTCTTT
>TRBD1|TRBV18|TRBJ2-1|NA
CASSPPRQGWNEQFF
TGTGCCAGCTCACCACCCCGACAGGGGTGGAATGAGCAGTTCTTC
>NA|TRBV7-6|TRBJ2-5|NA
CASSSPGRSRLQETQYF
TGTGCCAGCAGCAGCCCAGGGAGGTCAAGACTTCAAGAGACCCAGTACTTC
>TRBD1|TRBV7-9|TRBJ2-6|NA
CASSLGQGASGANVLTF
TGTGCCAGCAGCTTGGGACAGGGGGCCTCTGGGGCCAACGTCCTGACTTTC
>NA|TRBV6-2/TRBV6-3|TRBJ2-7|NA
CASSRGGVRYEQYF
TGTGCCAGCAGCCGGGGAGGAGTTCGGTACGAGCAGTACTTC
>NA|TRBV19|TRBJ1-4|NA
CASRTTPGTNEKLFF
TGTGCCAGTAGGACAACCCCCGGAACTAATGAAAAACTGTTTTTT
>NA|TRBV2|TRBJ2-7|NA
CASAGQWISYEQYF
TGTGCCAGCGCAGGACAGTGGATAAGCTACGAGCAGTACTTC
>TRBD2|TRBV7-9|TRBJ2-2|once
CASSLTSGFGELFF
TGTGCCAGCAGCTTGACTAGCGGTTTCGGGGAGCTGTTTTTT
>NA|TRBV12-3/TRBV12-4|TRBJ1-1|NA
CASSLVAATEAFF
TGTGCCAGCAGTTTGGTGGCCGCCACTGAAGCTTTCTTT
>NA|TRBV19|TRBJ2-7|NA
CASSMNPGSYEQYF
TGTGCCAGTAGTATGAACCCCGGCTCCTACGAGCAGTACTTC
>NA|TRBV9|TRBJ1-2|NA
CASSNRTVNYGYTF
TGTGCCAGCAGCAACCGGACAGTTAACTATGGCTACACCTTC
>TRBD1|TRBV3-1/TRBV3-2|TRBJ2-2|NA
CASRAGGTGELFF
TGTGCCAGCCGGGCAGGGGGCACCGGGGAGCTGTTTTTT
>NA|TRBV7-9|TRBJ2-3|NA
CASSLDVGARPDTQYF
TGTGCCAGCAGCTTAGATGTGGGGGCGCGGCCAGATACGCAGTATTTT
>TRBD1|TRBV18|TRBJ1-2|NA
CASSRIGTGTPGYTF
TGTGCCAGCTCACGGATCGGGACAGGGACTCCTGGCTACACCTTC
>NA|TRBV5-1|TRBJ2-2|few
CASSRGSTGELFF
TGCGCCAGCAGCCGGGGTAGCACCGGGGAGCTGTTTTTT
>NA|TRBV4-3|TRBJ2-7|NA
CASSQDSQGIRYEQYF
TGCGCCAGCAGCCAAGATAGTCAGGGGATTAGGTACGAGCAGTACTTC
>NA|TRBV29-1|TRBJ1-5|NA
CSVAQGNQPQHF
TGCAGCGTTGCGCAGGGAAATCAGCCCCAGCATTTT
>NA|TRBV10-1|TRBJ2-7|NA
CASRDSYEQYF
TGCGCCAGCAGGGACAGCTACGAGCAGTACTTC
>TRBD1|TRBV11-2|TRBJ2-7|NA
CASSSSDRRYEQYF
TGTGCCAGCAGCTCCTCGGACAGGCGGTACGAGCAGTACTTC
>NA|TRBV6-5|TRBJ2-5|NA
CASSLGREETQYF
TGTGCCAGCAGTTTGGGCAGAGAAGAGACCCAGTACTTC
>NA|TRBV3-1/TRBV3-2|TRBJ1-2|NA
CASSRGRTANYGYTF
TGTGCCAGCAGCCGAGGTCGGACAGCTAACTATGGCTACACCTTC
>TRBD2|TRBV4-2|TRBJ2-3|NA
CASSNRNSGGPSTDTQYF
TGTGCCAGCAGCAATCGAAATAGCGGGGGGCCTAGCACAGATACGCAGTATTTT
>NA|TRBV2|TRBJ1-6|NA
CASSDWGEYSPLHF
TGTGCCAGCAGTGATTGGGGGGAGTATTCACCCCTCCACTTT
>TRBD2|TRBV3-1/TRBV3-2|TRBJ2-1|NA
CASSQDPPLAGPYNEQFF
TGTGCCAGCAGCCAAGATCCTCCTCTAGCGGGGCCGTACAATGAGCAGTTCTTC
>TRBD2|TRBV7-2|TRBJ2-4|few
CASSLSGDYQYF
TGTGCCAGCAGCTTAAGCGGGGACTATCAGTACTTC
>NA|TRBV20-1|TRBJ1-2|NA
CSASKTGTGYGYTF
TGCAGTGCTAGTAAGACCGGGACTGGTTATGGCTACACCTTC
>NA|TRBV19|TRBJ2-3|NA
CASSPAGLRDTQYF
TGTGCCAGTAGCCCGGCGGGGCTCAGAGATACGCAGTATTTT
>NA|TRBV11-3|TRBJ2-1|NA
CASSLGGGNEQFF
TGTGCCAGCAGCTTAGGTGGCGGAAATGAGCAGTTCTTC
>NA|TRBV6-2/TRBV6-3|TRBJ1-4|NA
CASSSRGWNEKLFF
TGTGCCAGCAGTTCCCGAGGGTGGAATGAAAAACTGTTTTTT
>TRBD2|TRBV5-4|TRBJ2-3|once
CASSGPTSGGAGDTQYF
TGTGCCAGCAGCGGCCCGACTAGCGGGGGGGCAGGAGATACGCAGTATTTT
>TRBD1|TRBV20-1|TRBJ2-1|NA
CSASVGQGSFDEQFF
TGCAGTGCTAGTGTGGGACAGGGTAGTTTCGATGAGCAGTTCTTC
>TRBD2|TRBV6-1|TRBJ2-1|once
CASSGRAGKSSYNEQFF
TGTGCCAGCAGTGGGAGAGCGGGGAAAAGCTCCTACAATGAGCAGTTCTTC
>NA|TRBV6-2/TRBV6-3|TRBJ1-4|NA
CASSTSAAGTRVF
TGTGCCAGCAGCACTTCTGCTGCCGGGACACGGGTTTTT
>TRBD1|TRBV5-1|TRBJ2-7|NA
CASSIGTGLDEQYF
TGCGCCAGCAGCATTGGGACAGGGTTAGACGAGCAGTACTTC
>NA|TRBV5-1|TRBJ1-4|NA
CASSRGEKLFF
TGCGCCAGCAGCCGAGGTGAAAAACTGTTTTTT
>TRBD2|TRBV6-5|TRBJ2-5|NA
CASSYLRGAVETQYF
TGTGCCAGCAGTTACTTGCGGGGGGCCGTCGAGACCCAGTACTTC
>NA|TRBV11-3|TRBJ2-2|NA
CASSSRDGYTGELFF
TGTGCCAGCAGCTCGCGGGACGGTTACACCGGGGAGCTGTTTTTT
>TRBD2|TRBV5-1|TRBJ2-5|NA
CASRAGALETQYF
TGCGCCAGCAGAGCGGGGGCCCTAGAGACCCAGTACTTC
>TRBD2|TRBV7-8|TRBJ2-5|NA
CASSLQTGGGFQETQYF
TGTGCCAGCAGCCTTCAGACGGGCGGGGGGTTCCAAGAGACCCAGTACTTC
>NA|TRBV7-2|TRBJ2-1|once
CASSLDGGYEQFF
TGTGCCAGCAGCTTAGATGGGGGGTATGAGCAGTTCTTC
>NA|TRBV27|TRBJ2-1|NA
CASMKRGGKGEQFF
TGTGCCAGCATGAAAAGGGGGGGGAAGGGTGAGCAGTTCTTC
>TRBD1|TRBV11-3|TRBJ1-1|NA
CASSLDGQAQAFF
TGTGCCAGCAGCTTAGACGGACAGGCCCAAGCTTTCTTT
>NA|TRBV7-3|TRBJ2-2|NA
CASSLRARGNGELFF
TGTGCCAGCAGCTTAAGGGCGAGGGGGAACGGGGAGCTGTTTTTT
>TRBD1|TRBV18|TRBJ1-2|NA
CASSPLKGQGDGYTF
TGTGCCAGCTCACCACTTAAGGGACAGGGTGATGGCTACACCTTC
>TRBD1|TRBV9|TRBJ2-1|once
CASSVGQSSYNEQFF
TGTGCCAGCAGCGTGGGACAGAGCTCCTACAATGAGCAGTTCTTC
>NA|TRBV2|TRBJ2-3|NA
CASSERGPGEPDTQYF
TGTGCCAGCAGTGAACGAGGCCCAGGGGAGCCAGATACGCAGTATTTT
>TRBD1|TRBV6-4|TRBJ1-1|NA
CASSEAGGNTEAFF
TGTGCCAGCAGTGAGGCAGGGGGGAACACTGAAGCTTTCTTT
>TRBD2|TRBV4-2|TRBJ2-7|NA
CASSQGEAAGGTYEQYF
TGTGCCAGCAGCCAAGGCGAGGCAGCGGGGGGGACCTACGAGCAGTACTTC
>NA|TRBV10-1|TRBJ1-5|NA
CASRGRRGSNQPQHF
TGCGCCAGCAGGGGTAGGCGAGGTAGCAATCAGCCCCAGCATTTT
>NA|TRBV7-2|TRBJ1-3|few
CASSLVGPNSGNTIYF
TGTGCCAGCAGCTTAGTGGGGCCGAACTCTGGAAACACCATATATTTT
>NA|TRBV5-1|TRBJ1-3|NA
CASSLSGEGNTIYF
TGCGCCAGCAGCTTGAGCGGGGAAGGAAACACCATATATTTT
>NA|TRBV21-1|TRBJ1-2|NA
CASCQGANYGYTF
TGTGCCAGCTGTCAGGGGGCAAACTATGGCTACACCTTC